A selection of T cell receptor beta chains follows, all from one sample in a study of identical twins. TCRdb called the 5' RACE reads again in MiXCR, with one record for every CDR3 protein. The sample gives 1.5 million to 2 million distinct CDR3 sequences, about 32% of which show up once; roughly 0.3% is in the top ten. Sequencing was performed on cord blood. These receptors all stem from a newborn girl in good health. CDR3s include the opening cysteine and the closing phenylalanine or tryptophan. The D gene is left open where the match is weak. The size entry is marked missing in some rows and otherwise reads once, few, many or a size class.

J | D | size | V | CDR3 | DNA
TRBJ2-3 | - | many | TRBV5-1 | CASSPLSAGDTQYF | TGCGCCAGCAGTCCCTTAAGCGCAGGGGATACGCAGTATTTT
TRBJ1-5 | - | few | TRBV20-1 | CSASQPYWPQHF | TGCAGTGCTAGCCAACCCTATTGGCCCCAGCATTTT
TRBJ2-1 | - | once | TRBV3-1 | CASSPRLRRGGNEQFF | TGTGCCAGCAGCCCCCGCCTCAGACGGGGCGGCAATGAGCAGTTCTTC
TRBJ2-4 | TRBD1 | few | TRBV20-1 | CSARSGQGKNIQYF | TGCAGTGCCCGTTCGGGACAGGGGAAGAACATTCAGTACTTC
TRBJ2-1 | - | few | TRBV5-6 | CASSFDDNEQFF | TGTGCCAGCAGCTTCGATGACAATGAGCAGTTCTTC
TRBJ1-1 | - | - | TRBV27 | CASSLTPQINTEAFF | TGTGCCAGCAGTTTGACACCCCAAATCAACACTGAAGCTTTCTTT
TRBJ1-5 | TRBD1 | few | TRBV12-3/TRBV12-4 | CASRTTGVKSNQPQHF | TGTGCCAGCAGAACCACAGGGGTAAAGAGCAATCAGCCCCAGCATTTT
TRBJ2-5 | - | few | TRBV5-1 | CASSSPTLTQETQYF | TGCGCCAGCAGCTCGCCGACACTTACCCAAGAGACCCAGTACTTC
TRBJ2-5 | - | - | TRBV7-2 | CASSLVLLAQETQYF | TGTGCCAGCAGCTTAGTATTGTTGGCCCAAGAGACCCAGTACTTC
TRBJ2-7 | - | few | TRBV21-1 | CASSNTGGEQYF | TGTGCCAGCAGCAATACAGGGGGCGAGCAGTACTTC
TRBJ1-6 | - | few | TRBV4-1 | CASSQEFWTYNSPLHF | TGCGCCAGCAGCCAAGAGTTTTGGACATACAATTCACCCCTCCACTTT
TRBJ1-1 | - | - | TRBV2 | CASSEGPGLNTEAFF | TGTGCCAGCAGTGAAGGTCCGGGACTGAACACTGAAGCTTTCTTT
TRBJ2-5 | TRBD2 | - | TRBV28 | CASRALAGGLGNEQYF | TGTGCCAGCAGGGCGCTAGCGGGAGGACTGGGCAATGAGCAGTACTTC
TRBJ1-1 | TRBD1 | - | TRBV16 | CASSQSATGGTEAFF | TGTGCCAGCAGCCAATCCGCGACAGGGGGCACTGAAGCTTTCTTT
TRBJ2-7 | TRBD1 | few | TRBV27 | CASSGTGWEQYF | TGTGCCAGCAGTGGGACAGGATGGGAGCAGTACTTC
TRBJ2-7 | - | few | TRBV4-2 | CASSQEGGGWDASYEQYF | TGTGCCAGCAGCCAAGAAGGGGGGGGCTGGGACGCCTCCTACGAGCAGTACTTC
TRBJ1-5 | - | few | TRBV24-1 | CADPGLDQPQHF | TGTGCCGACCCGGGGCTAGATCAGCCCCAGCATTTT
TRBJ2-1 | TRBD2 | - | TRBV12-3/TRBV12-4 | CASSLGISGRSSSYNEQFF | TGTGCCAGCAGTTTAGGGATTAGCGGGAGGTCGAGTTCCTACAATGAGCAGTTCTTC
TRBJ2-1 | TRBD2 | - | TRBV9 | CASTGLVGNEQFF | TGTGCCAGCACGGGACTAGTAGGCAATGAGCAGTTCTTC
TRBJ2-6 | - | - | TRBV6-1 | CASSDHVVFSGANVLTF | TGTGCCAGCAGTGATCACGTGGTCTTCTCTGGGGCCAACGTCCTGACTTTC
TRBJ2-1 | TRBD2 | - | TRBV6-5 | CASSYGGLAGSYNEQFF | TGTGCCAGCAGTTACGGGGGACTAGCGGGGTCCTACAATGAGCAGTTCTTC
TRBJ2-1 | TRBD1 | - | TRBV7-2 | CASSPDRDNERFF | TGTGCCAGCAGCCCCGACAGGGACAATGAGCGGTTCTTC
TRBJ1-1 | - | - | TRBV5-4 | CASSVTGSTEAFF | TGTGCCAGCAGCGTAACAGGTTCGACTGAAGCTTTCTTT